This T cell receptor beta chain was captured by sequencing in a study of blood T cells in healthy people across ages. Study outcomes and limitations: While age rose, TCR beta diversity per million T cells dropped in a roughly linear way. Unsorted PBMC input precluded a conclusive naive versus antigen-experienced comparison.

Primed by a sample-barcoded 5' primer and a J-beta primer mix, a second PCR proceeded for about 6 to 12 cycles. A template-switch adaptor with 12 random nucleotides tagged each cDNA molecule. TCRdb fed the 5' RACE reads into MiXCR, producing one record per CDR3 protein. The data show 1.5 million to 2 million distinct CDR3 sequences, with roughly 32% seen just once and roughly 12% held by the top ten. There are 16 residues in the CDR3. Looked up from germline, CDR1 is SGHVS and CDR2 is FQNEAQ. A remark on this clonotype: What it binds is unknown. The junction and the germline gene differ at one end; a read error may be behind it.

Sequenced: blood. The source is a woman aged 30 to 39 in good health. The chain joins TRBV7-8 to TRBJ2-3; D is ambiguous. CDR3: CAGSALGGSSTDTQYF. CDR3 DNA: TGTGCCGGCAGCGCTTTAGGCGGATCTAGCACAGATACGCAGTATTTT.